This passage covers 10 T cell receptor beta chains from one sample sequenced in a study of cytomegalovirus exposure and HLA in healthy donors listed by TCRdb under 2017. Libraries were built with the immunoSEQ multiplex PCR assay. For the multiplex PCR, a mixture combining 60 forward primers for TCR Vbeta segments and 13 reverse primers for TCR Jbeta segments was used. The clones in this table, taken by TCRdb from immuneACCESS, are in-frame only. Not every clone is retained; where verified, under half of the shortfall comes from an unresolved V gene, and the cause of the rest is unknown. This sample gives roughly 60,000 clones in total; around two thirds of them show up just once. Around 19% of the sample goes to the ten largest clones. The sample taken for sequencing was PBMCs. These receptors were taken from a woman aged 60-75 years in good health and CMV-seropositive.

The CDR3 DNA sequence: TGTGCCAGCAGACCTCCCGGGACAGGGAATTCACCCCTCCACTTT. Residues: CASRPPGTGNSPLHF. This chain links TRBV5-4 with TRBJ1-6; the match to TRBD1 covers 9 bases. The CDR3 runs to 15 residues. Germline V gives CDR1 SGHNT, CDR2 YYREEE (reference sequence). Trimming at V came to 5 bases and at J to 7 bases, leaving 7 bases not matched to a gene.

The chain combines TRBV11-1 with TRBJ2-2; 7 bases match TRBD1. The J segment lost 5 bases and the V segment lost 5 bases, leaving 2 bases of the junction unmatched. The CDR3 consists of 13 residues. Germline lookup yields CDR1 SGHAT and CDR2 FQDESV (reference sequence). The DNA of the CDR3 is TGTGCCAGCAGCAAACAGGGGACCGGGGAGCTGTTTTTT. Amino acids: CASSKQGTGELFF.

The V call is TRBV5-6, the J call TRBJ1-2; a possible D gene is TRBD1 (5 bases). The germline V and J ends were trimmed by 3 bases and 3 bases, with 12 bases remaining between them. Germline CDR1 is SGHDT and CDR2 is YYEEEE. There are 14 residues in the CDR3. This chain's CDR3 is CASSYDSSYYGYTF. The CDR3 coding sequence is TGTGCCAGCAGCTATGACAGTTCCTACTATGGCTACACCTTC.

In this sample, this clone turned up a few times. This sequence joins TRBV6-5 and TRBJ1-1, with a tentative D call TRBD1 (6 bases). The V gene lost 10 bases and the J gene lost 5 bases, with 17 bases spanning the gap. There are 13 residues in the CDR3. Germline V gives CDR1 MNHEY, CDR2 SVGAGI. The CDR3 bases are TGTGCCACCTGGCCGGGGGGCCTAACTGAAGCTTTCTTT. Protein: CATWPGGLTEAFF.

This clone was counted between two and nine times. For the CDR3, the DNA is TGTGCCAGCAGTGGACAGGGGCAAATGGATGGCTACACCTTC. This codes for CASSGQGQMDGYTF. The chain has TRBV6-1 and TRBJ1-2, with TRBD1 identical over 8 bases. There are 14 residues in the CDR3. The J segment lost 6 bases and the V segment lost 4 bases, leaving 7 bases of the junction unmatched. Germline lookup yields CDR1 MNHNS and CDR2 SASEGT.

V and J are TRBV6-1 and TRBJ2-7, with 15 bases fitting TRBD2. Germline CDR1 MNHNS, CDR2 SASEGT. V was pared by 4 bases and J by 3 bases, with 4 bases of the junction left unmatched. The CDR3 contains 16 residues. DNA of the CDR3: TGTGCCAGCAGTGTCGAGGGACTAGCGGGAGGCTACGAGCAGTACTTC. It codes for CASSVEGLAGGYEQYF.

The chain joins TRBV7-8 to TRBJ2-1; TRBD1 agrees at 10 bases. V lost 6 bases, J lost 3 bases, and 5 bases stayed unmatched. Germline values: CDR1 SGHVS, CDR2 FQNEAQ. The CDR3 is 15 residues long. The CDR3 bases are TGTGCCAGCAGATACGGGACAGGGGACTACAATGAGCAGTTCTTC. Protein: CASRYGTGDYNEQFF.

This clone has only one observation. This CDR3 reads CASRPNPGQNEQFF. The DNA for the CDR3 is TGTGCCAGCAGACCGAATCCAGGGCAAAATGAGCAGTTCTTC. The genes are TRBV6-5 and TRBJ2-1, with D possibly TRBD1 on 5 matching bases. The CDR3 has 14 amino acids. V lost 6 bases, J lost 7 bases, and 16 bases lay in between. Germline-derived CDR1 and CDR2 are MNHEY and SVGAGI.

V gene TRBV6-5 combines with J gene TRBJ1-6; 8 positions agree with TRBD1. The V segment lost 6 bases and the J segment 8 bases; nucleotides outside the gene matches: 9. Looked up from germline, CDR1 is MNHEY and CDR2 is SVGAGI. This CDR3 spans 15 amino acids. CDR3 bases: TGTGCCAGCAGCTCGATTCAGGGGGCCTATTCACCCCTCCACTTT. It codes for CASSSIQGAYSPLHF.

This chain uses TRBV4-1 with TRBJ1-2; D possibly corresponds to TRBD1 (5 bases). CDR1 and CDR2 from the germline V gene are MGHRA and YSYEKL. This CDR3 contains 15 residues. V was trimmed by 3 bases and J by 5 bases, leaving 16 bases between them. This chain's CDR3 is CASSHPLSRDYGYTF. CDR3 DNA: TGCGCCAGCAGCCACCCCCTTAGCAGGGATTATGGCTACACCTTC.